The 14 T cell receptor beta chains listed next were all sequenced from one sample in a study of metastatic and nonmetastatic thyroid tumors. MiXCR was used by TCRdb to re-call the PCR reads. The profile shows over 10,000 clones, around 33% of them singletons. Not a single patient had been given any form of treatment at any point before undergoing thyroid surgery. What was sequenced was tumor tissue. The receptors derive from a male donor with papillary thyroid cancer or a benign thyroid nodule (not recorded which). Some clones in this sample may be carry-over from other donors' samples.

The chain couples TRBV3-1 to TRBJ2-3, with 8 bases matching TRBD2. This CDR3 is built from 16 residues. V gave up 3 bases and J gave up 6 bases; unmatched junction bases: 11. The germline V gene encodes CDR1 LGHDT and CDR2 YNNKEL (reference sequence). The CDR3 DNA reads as TGTGCCAGCAGCCAGTGGGACGGGGGGGCAGGTGATACGCAGTATTTT. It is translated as CASSQWDGGAGDTQYF.

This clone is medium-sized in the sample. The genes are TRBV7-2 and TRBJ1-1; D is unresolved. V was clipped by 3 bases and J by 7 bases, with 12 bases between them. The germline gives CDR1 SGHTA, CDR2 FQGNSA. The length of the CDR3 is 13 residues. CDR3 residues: CASSLGEAFEAFF. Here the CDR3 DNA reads TGTGCCAGCAGCTTGGGCGAGGCATTTGAAGCTTTCTTT.

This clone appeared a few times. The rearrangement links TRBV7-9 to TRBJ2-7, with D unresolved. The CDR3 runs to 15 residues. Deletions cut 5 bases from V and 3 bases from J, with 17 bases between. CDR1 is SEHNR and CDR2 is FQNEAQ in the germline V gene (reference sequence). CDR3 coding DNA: TGTGCCAGCAGCCGTACAGCGAATTCTTACTACGAGCAGTACTTC. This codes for CASSRTANSYYEQYF.

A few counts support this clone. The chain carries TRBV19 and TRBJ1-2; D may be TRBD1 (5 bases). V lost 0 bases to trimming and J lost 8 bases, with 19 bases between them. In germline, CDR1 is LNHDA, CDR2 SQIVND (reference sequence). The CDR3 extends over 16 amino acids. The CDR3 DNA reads TGTGCCAGTAGTATAGATTATTCCGGGACCAGTGGGGGCTACACCTTC. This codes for CASSIDYSGTSGGYTF.

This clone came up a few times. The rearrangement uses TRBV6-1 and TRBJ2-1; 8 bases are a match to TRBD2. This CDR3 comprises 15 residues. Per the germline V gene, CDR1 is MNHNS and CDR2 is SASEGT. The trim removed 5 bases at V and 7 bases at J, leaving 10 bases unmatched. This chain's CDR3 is CASSKQRESWNEQFF. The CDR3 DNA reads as TGTGCCAGCAGTAAACAGCGGGAGAGTTGGAATGAGCAGTTCTTC.

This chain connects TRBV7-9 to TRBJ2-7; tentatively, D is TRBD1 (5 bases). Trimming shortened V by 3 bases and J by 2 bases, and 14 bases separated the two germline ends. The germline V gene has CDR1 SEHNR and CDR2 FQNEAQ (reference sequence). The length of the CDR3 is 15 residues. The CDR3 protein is CASSFTREPTYEQYF. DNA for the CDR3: TGTGCCAGCAGCTTTACCAGGGAACCTACCTACGAGCAGTACTTC.

Written as DNA, the CDR3 is TGTGCCAGCAGCGTCTCATCGACTAGCGGGACCGGGGAGCTGTTTTTT. Translated, it gives CASSVSSTSGTGELFF. The chain links TRBV9 to TRBJ2-2; TRBD2 matches 10 bases. V lost 2 bases, J lost 5 bases, and 6 bases stayed unmatched. The CDR3 is made up of 16 amino acids. CDR1 SGDLS and CDR2 YYNGEE come from the germline V gene.

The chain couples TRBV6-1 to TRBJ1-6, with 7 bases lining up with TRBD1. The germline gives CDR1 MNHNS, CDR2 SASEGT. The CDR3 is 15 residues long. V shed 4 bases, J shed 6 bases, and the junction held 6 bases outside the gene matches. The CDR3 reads CASSGRQGGNSPLHF. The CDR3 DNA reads TGTGCCAGCAGTGGCCGACAGGGAGGTAATTCACCCCTCCACTTT.

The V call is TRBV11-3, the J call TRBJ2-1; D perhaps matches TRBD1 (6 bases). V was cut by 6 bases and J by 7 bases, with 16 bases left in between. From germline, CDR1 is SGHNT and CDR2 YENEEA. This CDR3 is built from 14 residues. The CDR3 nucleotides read TGTGCCAGCAGTCAGGGGCTAGTAGGGAATGAGCAGTTCTTC. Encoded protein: CASSQGLVGNEQFF.

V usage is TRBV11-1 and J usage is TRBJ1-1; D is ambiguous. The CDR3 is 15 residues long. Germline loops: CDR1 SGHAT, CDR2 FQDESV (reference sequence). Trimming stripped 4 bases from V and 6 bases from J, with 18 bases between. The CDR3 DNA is TGTGCCAGCAGCTCTCGGCCCAAAATGAGCGCTGAAGCTTTCTTT. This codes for CASSSRPKMSAEAFF.

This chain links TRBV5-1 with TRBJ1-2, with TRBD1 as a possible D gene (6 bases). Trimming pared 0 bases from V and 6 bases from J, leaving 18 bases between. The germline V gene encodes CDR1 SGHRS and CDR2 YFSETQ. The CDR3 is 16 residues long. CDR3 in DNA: TGCGCCAGCAGCTTGGCCTTCGGGGGGCGAATTGATGGCTACACCTTC. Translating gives CASSLAFGGRIDGYTF.

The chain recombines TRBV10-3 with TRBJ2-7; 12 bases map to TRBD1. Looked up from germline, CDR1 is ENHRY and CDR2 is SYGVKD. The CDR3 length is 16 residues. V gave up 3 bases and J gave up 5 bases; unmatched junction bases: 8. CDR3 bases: TGTGCCATCAGTGACACTGCCGGGACAGGGGGCAACGAGCAGTACTTC. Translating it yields CAISDTAGTGGNEQYF.

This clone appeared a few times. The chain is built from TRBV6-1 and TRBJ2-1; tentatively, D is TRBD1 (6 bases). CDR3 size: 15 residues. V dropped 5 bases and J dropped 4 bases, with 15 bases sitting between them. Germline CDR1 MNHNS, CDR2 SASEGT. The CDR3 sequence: CASSIVTGEYNEQFF. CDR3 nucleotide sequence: TGTGCCAGCAGTATCGTGACAGGAGAATACAATGAGCAGTTCTTC.

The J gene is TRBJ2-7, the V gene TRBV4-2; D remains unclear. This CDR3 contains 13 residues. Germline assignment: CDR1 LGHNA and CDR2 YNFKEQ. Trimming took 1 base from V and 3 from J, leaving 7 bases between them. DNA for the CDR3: TGTGCCAGCAGCCAAGGATTAAACTACGAGCAGTACTTC. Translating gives CASSQGLNYEQYF.